This T cell receptor (beta chain) is drawn from a study of blood T cell repertoires in COVID-19. Study-wide context: Specimens from acute and convalescent COVID-19 originated in the United States, Italy and Spain. PBMCs, B-cell-depleted T cells, or T cells provided the cDNA or gDNA that made up the material.

In the original workflow: For nucleated cells, counts were estimated from reference gene primer amplification. Profiled with immunoSEQ multiplex PCR; TCRdb holds only in-frame clones, not every one. The V and J calls and clone size are taken from that table; D and trimming were inferred from the DNA. The sample has 150,000 to 190,000 clones, around 74% seen once; the top ten hold roughly 3.6%. Germline V gene sequence: CDR1 LGHDT, CDR2 YNNKEL (reference sequence). The CDR3 is 11 residues long. V was clipped by 5 bases and J by 7 bases, with 6 bases between them. The J gene is TRBJ1-3, the V gene TRBV3-1 (or the pseudogene TRBV3-2); D uncertain. The sequence came from a woman of 80 years or more with acute or convalescent COVID-19. The sample comprised peripheral blood. CDR3 loop: CASSIENTIYF. CDR3 bases: TGTGCCAGCAGCATCGAGAACACCATATATTTT.